The T cell receptor (beta chain) under discussion was sequenced for a study of shared clonotypes between healthy human individuals. This CDR3 contains 14 residues. With V trimmed by 4 bases and J by 9 bases, 7 bases remained unmatched. CDR1 and CDR2 (germline): MGHRA, YSYEKL. Sorted-subset replicate PCRs used 200 ng DNA, approximately 27,000 T cell genomes. In the authors' methods: ImmunoSEQ yielded junction-only sequences lacking quality scores, so filtering differed. The protocol was immunoSEQ multiplex PCR, while the TCRdb copy is restricted to in-frame clones and leaves out a portion. V, J and clone size reflect that table, while D and trimming were determined from the DNA. The table records over a million clones, 95% to 97% of them present only once.

This rearrangement joins TRBV4-1 to TRBJ2-1; 9 nucleotides match TRBD2. Sequenced material: naive CD4+ T cells sorted from blood. The sample's subset: CD45RA+ positively selected. The TCR comes from a man aged 25 to 45 in good health. The CDR3 region is CASSPREGGGEQFF. The CDR3, as DNA: TGCGCCAGCAGCCCGCGGGAGGGTGGGGGTGAGCAGTTCTTC.